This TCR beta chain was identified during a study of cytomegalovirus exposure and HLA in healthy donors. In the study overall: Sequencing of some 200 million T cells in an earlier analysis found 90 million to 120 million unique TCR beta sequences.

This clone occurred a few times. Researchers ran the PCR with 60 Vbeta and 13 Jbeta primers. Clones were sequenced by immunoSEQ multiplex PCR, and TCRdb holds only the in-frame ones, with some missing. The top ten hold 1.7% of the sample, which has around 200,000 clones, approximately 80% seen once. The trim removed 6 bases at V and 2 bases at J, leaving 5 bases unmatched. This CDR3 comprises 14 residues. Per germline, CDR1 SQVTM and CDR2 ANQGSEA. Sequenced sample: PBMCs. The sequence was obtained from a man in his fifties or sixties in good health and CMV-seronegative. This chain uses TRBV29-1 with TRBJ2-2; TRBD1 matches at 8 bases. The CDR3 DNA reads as TGCAGCGTCCTCGGACAGGGTAACACCGGGGAGCTGTTTTTT. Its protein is CSVLGQGNTGELFF.